The 2 T cell receptor beta chains reported below all come from one sample, sequenced in a study of radiation and T cells in renal cell carcinoma. Regarding time point: baseline pretreatment blood. Treatment indicated: 15 Gy SBRT to primary tumor, nephrectomy 4 weeks later. Sequenced by immunoSEQ multiplex PCR; TCRdb stores in-frame clones only, minus some. The sample holds about 140,000 clones, around 78% seen once. Here the sequenced sample was blood, taken from a patient whose treatment included radiotherapy and nephrectomy. These receptors came from a woman aged 50 to 60 with renal cell carcinoma.

This clone has more than one count but fewer than ten. The chain recombines TRBV19 with TRBJ1-5, with 7 bases aligning to TRBD1. Germline V gene lookup returns CDR1 LNHDA and CDR2 SQIVND (reference sequence). CDR3 length equals 15 residues. The V segment lost 3 bases and the J segment 5 bases; nucleotides outside the gene matches: 7. CDR3: CASSIRRQGHQPQHF. The CDR3 DNA follows: TGTGCCAGTAGTATCCGCCGACAGGGCCATCAGCCCCAGCATTTT.

The chain carries TRBV30 and TRBJ2-5, with unresolved D. The CDR3 length is 14 residues. Trimming took 2 bases from V and 4 from J, leaving 14 bases between them. Germline assignment: CDR1 GTSNPN and CDR2 SVGIG (reference sequence). Here the CDR3 DNA reads TGTGCCTGGAGTCCCTCTGGGGTGAGAGAGACCCAGTACTTC. Amino acids: CAWSPSGVRETQYF. The full variable domain, rest sourced from reference TRBV30 and TRBJ2-5, is SQTIHQWPATLVQPVGSPLSLECTVEGTSNPNLYWYRQAAGRGLQLLFYSVGIGQISSEVPQNLSASRPQDRQFILSSKKLLLSDSGFYLCAWSPSGVRETQYFGPGTRLLVL.